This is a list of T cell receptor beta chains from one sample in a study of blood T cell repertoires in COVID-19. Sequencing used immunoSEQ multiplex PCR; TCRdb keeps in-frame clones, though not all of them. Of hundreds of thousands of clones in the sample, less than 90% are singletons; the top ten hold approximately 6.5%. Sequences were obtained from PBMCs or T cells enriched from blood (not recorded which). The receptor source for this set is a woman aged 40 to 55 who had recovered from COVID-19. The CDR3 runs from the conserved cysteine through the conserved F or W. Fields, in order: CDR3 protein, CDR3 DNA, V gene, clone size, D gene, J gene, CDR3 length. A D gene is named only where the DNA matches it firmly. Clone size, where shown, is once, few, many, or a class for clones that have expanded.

CASSLGQGAGETQYF TGCGCCAGCAGCTTGGGACAGGGGGCTGGAGAGACCCAGTACTTC TRBV5-1 NA TRBD1 TRBJ2-5 15
CASSLYSAGELFF TGTGCCAGCAGTTTGTATAGTGCCGGGGAGCTGTTTTTT TRBV12-3/TRBV12-4 NA NA TRBJ2-2 13
CAIGGNQETQYF TGTGCCATCGGAGGGAACCAAGAGACCCAGTACTTC TRBV10-3 NA NA TRBJ2-5 12
CAWSERATYEQYF TGTGCCTGGAGTGAAAGAGCCACCTACGAGCAGTACTTC TRBV30 once NA TRBJ2-7 13
CSVDSLAGEQYF TGCAGCGTTGATAGTCTAGCTGGCGAGCAGTACTTC TRBV29-1 NA NA TRBJ2-7 12
CASSSWTGKGTEAFF TGTGCCAGCAGTAGTTGGACAGGTAAGGGCACTGAAGCTTTCTTT TRBV27 NA TRBD1 TRBJ1-1 15
CASSLGGGYTF TGTGCCAGCAGCTTGGGAGGGGGCTACACCTTC TRBV5-6 NA NA TRBJ1-2 11
CASSLGRGQQRGYTF TGTGCCAGCAGCTTAGGAAGGGGCCAACAGAGGGGCTACACCTTC TRBV7-2 NA NA TRBJ1-2 15
CASSIQDREYSNQPQHF TGTGCCAGCAGCATCCAGGACAGGGAGTATAGCAATCAGCCCCAGCATTTT TRBV21-1 NA NA TRBJ1-5 17
CASSSVGGESTEAFF TGTGCCAGCAGTTCCGTAGGGGGCGAGAGCACTGAAGCTTTCTTT TRBV27 NA TRBD1 TRBJ1-1 15
CASSQAPQQVNYGYTF TGCGCCAGCAGCCAAGCCCCTCAGCAGGTTAACTATGGCTACACCTTC TRBV4-1 NA NA TRBJ1-2 16
CASTPPVTGGTGELFF TGTGCCAGCACTCCCCCGGTGACAGGGGGGACCGGGGAGCTGTTTTTT TRBV28 NA TRBD1 TRBJ2-2 16
CASSLDNNYGYTF TGTGCCAGCAGCCTCGACAATAACTATGGCTACACCTTC TRBV7-3 NA NA TRBJ1-2 13
CASSLGTAAEKLFF TGTGCCAGCAGCTTAGGGACCGCGGCGGAAAAACTGTTTTTT TRBV13 NA NA TRBJ1-4 14
CASSFAQRGSPLHF TGTGCCAGCAGCTTCGCTCAGAGAGGATCACCCCTCCACTTT TRBV7-2 NA NA TRBJ1-6 14
CASITRAGVETQYF TGTGCCAGCATAACTCGAGCGGGAGTAGAGACCCAGTACTTC TRBV2 NA TRBD2 TRBJ2-5 14
CATGEAYEQYF TGTGCCACTGGGGAGGCCTACGAGCAGTACTTC TRBV7-9 NA NA TRBJ2-7 11
CASSRLAGESGTQYF TGTGCCAGCAGCCGACTAGCGGGAGAATCGGGTACGCAGTATTTT TRBV7-7 NA TRBD2 TRBJ2-3 15
CASSQEPGRMAGELFF TGCGCCAGCAGCCAAGAACCCGGGAGAATGGCCGGGGAGCTGTTTTTT TRBV4-3 NA NA TRBJ2-2 16
CASSAQGQGFQTQYF TGCGCCAGCAGCGCACAGGGCCAGGGCTTCCAGACCCAGTACTTC TRBV5-1 NA NA TRBJ2-5 15
CASSIRGVNIQYF TGTGCCAGTAGTATACGGGGGGTAAACATTCAGTACTTC TRBV19 NA TRBD2 TRBJ2-4 13
CASSGDRVGGNQPQHF TGTGCCAGCAGTGGGGACAGGGTCGGGGGAAATCAGCCCCAGCATTTT TRBV2 NA TRBD1 TRBJ1-5 16
CASSQQTGEPQHF TGCGCCAGCAGCCAGCAAACAGGGGAGCCCCAGCATTTT TRBV4-1 NA TRBD1 TRBJ1-5 13
CSVGAAGANVLTF TGCAGCGTTGGTGCGGCTGGGGCCAACGTCCTGACTTTC TRBV29-1 NA NA TRBJ2-6 13
CASSEQKGEKLFF TGTGCCAGCAGTGAACAGAAGGGGGAAAAACTGTTTTTT TRBV2 NA NA TRBJ1-4 13
CASSVIAGAFYQPQHF TGTGCCAGCAGCGTTATTGCAGGGGCCTTTTATCAGCCCCAGCATTTT TRBV9 NA NA TRBJ1-5 16
CAISEREGDEQFF TGTGCCATCAGTGAGCGGGAGGGGGATGAGCAGTTCTTC TRBV10-3 NA TRBD2 TRBJ2-1 13
CATSETGVQPQHF TGTGCCACTTCTGAGACAGGGGTGCAGCCCCAGCATTTT TRBV7-9 NA TRBD1 TRBJ1-5 13
CASKSGGAGAETQYF TGTGCCAGCAAGAGCGGAGGGGCTGGGGCGGAGACCCAGTACTTC TRBV6-6 NA NA TRBJ2-5 15
CAWSGKLAGVSEQYF TGTGCCTGGAGCGGAAAACTAGCGGGAGTTTCCGAGCAGTACTTC TRBV30 NA TRBD2 TRBJ2-7 15
CAWRLSGGGYGYTF TGTGCCTGGAGACTGAGCGGGGGAGGTTATGGCTACACCTTC TRBV30 NA NA TRBJ1-2 14
CASSAAGGGRYGYTF TGTGCCAGCAGCGCAGCGGGGGGAGGGCGCTATGGCTACACCTTC TRBV9 once NA TRBJ1-2 15
CASSYGSAFYNEQFF TGTGCCAGCAGTTACGGGTCCGCTTTCTACAATGAGCAGTTCTTC TRBV11-3 NA NA TRBJ2-1 15
CASSSGEGHETQYF TGCGCCAGCAGCTCGGGGGAGGGCCACGAGACCCAGTACTTC TRBV5-1 NA TRBD2 TRBJ2-5 14
CASSVAPAGPYEQYF TGTGCCAGCAGCGTAGCTCCAGCGGGGCCCTACGAGCAGTACTTC TRBV9 NA TRBD2 TRBJ2-7 15
CASSEGQGQPQHF TGTGCCAGCAGTGAAGGGCAGGGACAGCCCCAGCATTTT TRBV2 many NA TRBJ1-5 13
CATSGAGAGTGELFF TGTGCCACCAGTGGAGCGGGAGCGGGCACCGGGGAGCTGTTTTTT TRBV24-1 NA TRBD2 TRBJ2-2 15
CASSLAGGNTGELFF TGCGCCAGCAGCTTGGCAGGGGGCAACACCGGGGAGCTGTTTTTT TRBV5-1 NA TRBD1 TRBJ2-2 15
CASMAGSSYNEQFF TGTGCCAGCATGGCCGGGAGTTCCTACAATGAGCAGTTCTTC TRBV11-3 NA NA TRBJ2-1 14
CASSPYTNTEAFF TGTGCCAGCAGCCCATACACGAACACTGAAGCTTTCTTT TRBV7-2 NA NA TRBJ1-1 13
CAWRQGANYGYTF TGTGCCTGGCGACAGGGGGCAAACTATGGCTACACCTTC TRBV30 NA TRBD1 TRBJ1-2 13
CASSTTSGEQYF TGTGCCAGCAGTACGACTAGTGGGGAGCAGTACTTC TRBV6-5 NA NA TRBJ2-7 12
CSATDRGGRTGELFF TGCAGTGCTACTGATAGGGGAGGTCGGACCGGGGAGCTGTTTTTT TRBV20-1 few NA TRBJ2-2 15
CATSRDLPTSGKIRVPDTQYF TGTGCCACCAGCAGAGATCTCCCAACTAGCGGGAAAATTAGAGTCCCAGATACGCAGTATTTT TRBV15 once TRBD2 TRBJ2-3 21
CASSDRDYAYNEQFF TGTGCCAGCAGTGACCGGGACTACGCCTACAATGAGCAGTTCTTC TRBV25-1 NA TRBD2 TRBJ2-1 15